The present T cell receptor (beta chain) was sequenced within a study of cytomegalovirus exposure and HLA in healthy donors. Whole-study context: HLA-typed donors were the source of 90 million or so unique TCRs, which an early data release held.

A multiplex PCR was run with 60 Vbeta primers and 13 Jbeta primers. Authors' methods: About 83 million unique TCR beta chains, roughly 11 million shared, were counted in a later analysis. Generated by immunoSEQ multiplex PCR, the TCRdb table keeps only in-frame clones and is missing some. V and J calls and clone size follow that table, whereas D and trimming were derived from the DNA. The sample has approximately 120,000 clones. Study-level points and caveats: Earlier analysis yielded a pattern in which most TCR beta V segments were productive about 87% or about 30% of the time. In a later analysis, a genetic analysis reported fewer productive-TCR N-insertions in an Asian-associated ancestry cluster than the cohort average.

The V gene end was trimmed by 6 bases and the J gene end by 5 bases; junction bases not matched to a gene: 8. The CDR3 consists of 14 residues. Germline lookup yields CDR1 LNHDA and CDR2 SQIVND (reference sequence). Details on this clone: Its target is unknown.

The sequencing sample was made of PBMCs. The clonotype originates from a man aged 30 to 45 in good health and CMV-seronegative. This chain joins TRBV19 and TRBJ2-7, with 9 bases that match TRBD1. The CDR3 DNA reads TGTGCCAGTAGGCCGGGACAGGGCCCTAACGAGCAGTACTTC. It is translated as CASRPGQGPNEQYF.